The T cell receptor beta chain under discussion was sequenced for a study of neurological immune-mediated disorders. As for the study in general: The study included approximately 34 multiple sclerosis patients, roughly 30 relapsing-remitting and 3 secondary progressive.

This clonotype has a count of ten or more. The antigen remains undetermined. Study-wide results and caveats: The absence of shared CDR3 amino acid sequences among expanded clones across subjects suggests private repertoires in all groups.

The CDR3 is 14 amino acids. With 0 bases removed from V and 3 bases from J, the gap between germline ends came to 10 bases. CDR1 is SGHRS, CDR2 YFSETQ, per germline. Unsorted libraries were derived from 2 million PBMCs stored at -80 C. The cDNA was synthesized by 5'RACE incorporating 10-nucleotide random UMIs. MiXCR, run by TCRdb on the 5' RACE reads, gives a single entry per CDR3 protein. The data hold under 35,000 distinct CDR3 sequences, with roughly 1.6% observed a single time. This TCR was recovered from a woman younger than 45 with multiple sclerosis. Material for sequencing was PBMCs. The chain recombines TRBV5-1 with TRBJ2-7, with a possible D match to TRBD2 (5 bases). The CDR3 region is CASSLEWTRYEQYF. CDR3 nucleotide sequence: TGCGCCAGCAGCTTGGAGTGGACTCGCTACGAGCAGTACTTC.